This TCR beta chain was captured by sequencing in a study of T cell repertoires in cytomegalovirus infection. On the study more broadly: It can be stated that public TCR beta signatures indicated CMV infection as well as a matching HLA type.

Study-level results: The ex vivo response was dominated by HLA-C-restricted CMV-specific TCR beta clonotypes.

TCRdb re-called the reads through MiXCR, storing one row per CDR3 protein. The table includes 100,000 to 150,000 distinct CDR3 sequences, 8.8% detected once. This clonotype was observed at least ten times. Its matching antigen is unknown. Sequencing was performed on PBMCs. The TCR was taken from a human donor in good health (CMV status not recorded). Some clones in this sample may be carry-over from other donors' samples.

The CDR3 DNA sequence: TGTGCCAGCAGCCGAAAGGGTGAAGCTTTCTTT. Protein: CASSRKGEAFF. The gene calls are TRBV7-9 and TRBJ1-1; D gene ambiguous. V gave up 5 bases and J gave up 7 bases, with 8 bases separating them. Germline values: CDR1 SEHNR, CDR2 FQNEAQ (reference sequence). The CDR3 has 11 residues.